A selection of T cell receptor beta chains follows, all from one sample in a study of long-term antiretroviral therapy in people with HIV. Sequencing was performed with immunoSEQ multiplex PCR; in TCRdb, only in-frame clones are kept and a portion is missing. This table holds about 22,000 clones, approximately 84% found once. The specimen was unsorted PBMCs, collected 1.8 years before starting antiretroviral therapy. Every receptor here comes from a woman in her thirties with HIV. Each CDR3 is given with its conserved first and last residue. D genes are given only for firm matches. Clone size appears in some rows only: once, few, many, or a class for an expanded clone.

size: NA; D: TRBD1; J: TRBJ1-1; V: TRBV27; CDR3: CASTGTGVNTEAFF; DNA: TGTGCCAGCACCGGGACAGGGGTGAACACTGAAGCTTTCTTT
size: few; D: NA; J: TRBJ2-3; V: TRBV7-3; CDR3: CASSFPTARGDSTDTQYF; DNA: TGTGCCAGCAGCTTCCCGACAGCCCGGGGCGATAGCACAGATACGCAGTATTTT
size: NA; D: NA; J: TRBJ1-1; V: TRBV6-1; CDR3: CASSDRGYDTEAFF; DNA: TGTGCCAGCAGTGATAGGGGTTATGACACTGAAGCTTTCTTT
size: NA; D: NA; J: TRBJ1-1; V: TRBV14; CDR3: CASSHNDMNTEAFF; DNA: TGTGCCAGCAGCCACAATGACATGAACACTGAAGCTTTCTTT
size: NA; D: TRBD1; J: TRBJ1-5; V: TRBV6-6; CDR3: CASSDSTGTSNQPQHF; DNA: TGTGCCAGCAGTGACTCGACAGGGACGAGCAATCAGCCCCAGCATTTT
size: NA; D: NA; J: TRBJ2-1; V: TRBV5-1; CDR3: CASSQAWQGTNNEQFF; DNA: TGCGCCAGCAGCCAGGCTTGGCAGGGAACGAACAATGAGCAGTTCTTC
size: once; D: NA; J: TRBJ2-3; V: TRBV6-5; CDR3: CASSLSPGTTDTQYF; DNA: TGTGCCAGCAGCTTATCTCCCGGGACCACAGATACGCAGTATTTT
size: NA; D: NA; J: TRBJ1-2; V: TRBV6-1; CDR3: CASSSTGANYGYTF; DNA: TGTGCCAGCAGCTCGACGGGAGCTAACTATGGCTACACCTTC
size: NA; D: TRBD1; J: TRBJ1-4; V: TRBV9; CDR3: CASSRGTDEKLFF; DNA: TGTGCCAGCAGCCGAGGGACAGATGAAAAACTGTTTTTT
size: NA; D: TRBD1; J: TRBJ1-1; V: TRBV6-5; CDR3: CASSYSAGTGGTEAFF; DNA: TGTGCCAGCAGTTACTCCGCCGGGACAGGGGGCACTGAAGCTTTCTTT
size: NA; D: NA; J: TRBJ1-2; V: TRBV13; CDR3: CASSLGQGDGYTF; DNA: TGTGCCAGCAGCTTAGGACAGGGTGACGGCTACACCTTC
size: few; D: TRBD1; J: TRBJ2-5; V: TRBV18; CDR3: CASSPVGQGAAEETQYF; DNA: TGTGCCAGCTCACCAGTCGGACAGGGGGCTGCGGAAGAGACCCAGTACTTC
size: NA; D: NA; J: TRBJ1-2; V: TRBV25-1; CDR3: CASSDGSAYGYTF; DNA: TGTGCCAGCAGTGACGGGTCAGCCTATGGCTACACCTTC
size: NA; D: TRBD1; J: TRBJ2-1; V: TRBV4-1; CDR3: CASSQVGTASSYNEQFF; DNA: TGCGCCAGCAGCCAAGTCGGGACAGCCAGCTCCTACAATGAGCAGTTCTTC
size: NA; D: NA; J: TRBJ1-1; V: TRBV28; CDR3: CASSSGGWETNTEAFF; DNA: TGTGCCAGCAGTTCGGGAGGGTGGGAGACGAACACTGAAGCTTTCTTT
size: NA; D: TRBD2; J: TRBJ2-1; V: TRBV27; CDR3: CASSGRLAGRHSYNEQFF; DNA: TGTGCCAGCAGTGGGCGTCTAGCGGGGAGGCACTCCTACAATGAGCAGTTCTTC
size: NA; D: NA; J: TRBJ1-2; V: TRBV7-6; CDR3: CASSPYREMKGYTF; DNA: TGTGCCAGCAGCCCCTACAGGGAAATGAAGGGCTACACCTTC
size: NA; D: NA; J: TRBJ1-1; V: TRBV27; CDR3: CASSLSPQGLTEAFF; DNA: TGTGCCAGCAGTTTATCGCCACAGGGACTCACTGAAGCTTTCTTT
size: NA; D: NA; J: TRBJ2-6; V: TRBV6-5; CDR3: CASRTGRSGANVLTF; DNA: TGTGCCAGCAGGACAGGGAGGTCTGGGGCCAACGTCCTGACTTTC
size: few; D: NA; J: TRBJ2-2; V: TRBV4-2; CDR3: CASSQAWGTGELFF; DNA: TGTGCCAGCAGCCAAGCGTGGGGCACCGGGGAGCTGTTTTTT
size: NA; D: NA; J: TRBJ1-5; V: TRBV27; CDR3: CASSLYPYQPQHF; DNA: TGTGCCAGCAGTTTATACCCCTATCAGCCCCAGCATTTT
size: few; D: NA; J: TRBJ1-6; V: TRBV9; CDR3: CASSVGSGTYSPLHF; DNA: TGTGCCAGCAGCGTAGGCTCTGGGACCTATTCACCCCTCCACTTT
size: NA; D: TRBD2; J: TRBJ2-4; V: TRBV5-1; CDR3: CASSWTSGTSGGATKNIQYF; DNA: TGCGCCAGCAGCTGGACATCCGGGACTAGCGGGGGGGCGACCAAAAACATTCAGTACTTC
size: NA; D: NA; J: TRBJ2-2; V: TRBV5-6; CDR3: CASKFLQDQKNTGELFF; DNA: TGTGCCAGCAAGTTTTTACAGGATCAGAAGAACACCGGGGAGCTGTTTTTT
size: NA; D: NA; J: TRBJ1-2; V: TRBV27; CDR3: CASSRNVDSPNWGYTF; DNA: TGTGCCAGCAGTCGAAACGTGGACAGCCCAAATTGGGGCTACACCTTC
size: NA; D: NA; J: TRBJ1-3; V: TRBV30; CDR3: CAWSGLASGNTIYF; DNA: TGTGCCTGGAGTGGGTTGGCCTCTGGAAACACCATATATTTT
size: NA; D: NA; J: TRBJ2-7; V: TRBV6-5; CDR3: CASSLTVVPYEQYF; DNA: TGTGCCAGCAGTTTGACAGTCGTCCCCTACGAGCAGTACTTC
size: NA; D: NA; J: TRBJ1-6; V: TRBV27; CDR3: CASTIQALVGSPLHF; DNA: TGTGCCAGCACCATACAGGCCCTGGTCGGTTCACCCCTCCACTTT
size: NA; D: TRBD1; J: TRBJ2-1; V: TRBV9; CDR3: CASSVTTALGTAYNEQFF; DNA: TGTGCCAGCAGCGTTACTACTGCGTTGGGGACAGCGTACAATGAGCAGTTCTTC
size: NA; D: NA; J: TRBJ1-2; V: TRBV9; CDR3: CASSVVGEGGYTF; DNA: TGTGCCAGCAGCGTAGTGGGAGAAGGAGGCTACACCTTC
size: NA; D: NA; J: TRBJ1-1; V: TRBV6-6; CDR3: CASSYSIPGGTEAFF; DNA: TGTGCCAGCAGTTACTCGATACCGGGGGGGACTGAAGCTTTCTTT
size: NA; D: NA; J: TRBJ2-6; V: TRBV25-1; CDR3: CASSEWKDSGANVLTF; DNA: TGTGCCAGCAGTGAATGGAAGGACTCTGGGGCCAACGTCCTGACTTTC
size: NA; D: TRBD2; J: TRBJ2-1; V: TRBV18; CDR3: CASSPLAGGFNPTTDEQFF; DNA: TGTGCCAGCTCACCACTAGCGGGGGGCTTCAACCCCACTACGGATGAGCAGTTCTTC
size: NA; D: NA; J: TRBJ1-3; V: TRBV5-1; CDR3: CASSSRGGSGNTIYF; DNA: TGCGCCAGCAGCTCTAGAGGGGGATCCGGAAACACCATATATTTT